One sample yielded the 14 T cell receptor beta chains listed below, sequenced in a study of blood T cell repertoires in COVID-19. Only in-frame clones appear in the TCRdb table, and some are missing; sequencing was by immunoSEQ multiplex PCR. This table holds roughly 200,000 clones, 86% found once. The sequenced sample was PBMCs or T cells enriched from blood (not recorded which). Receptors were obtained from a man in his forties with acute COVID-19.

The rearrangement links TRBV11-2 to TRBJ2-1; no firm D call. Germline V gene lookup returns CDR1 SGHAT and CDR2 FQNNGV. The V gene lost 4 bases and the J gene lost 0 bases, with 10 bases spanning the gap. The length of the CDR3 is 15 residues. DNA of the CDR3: TGTGCCAGCAGCTCCGGGTTTACCTCCTACAATGAGCAGTTCTTC. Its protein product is CASSSGFTSYNEQFF. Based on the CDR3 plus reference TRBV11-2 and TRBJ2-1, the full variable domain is EAGVAQSPRYKIIEKRQSVAFWCNPISGHATLYWYQQILGQGPKLLIQFQNNGVVDDSQLPKDRFSAERLKGVDSTLKIQPAKLEDSAVYLCASSSGFTSYNEQFFGPGTRLTVL.

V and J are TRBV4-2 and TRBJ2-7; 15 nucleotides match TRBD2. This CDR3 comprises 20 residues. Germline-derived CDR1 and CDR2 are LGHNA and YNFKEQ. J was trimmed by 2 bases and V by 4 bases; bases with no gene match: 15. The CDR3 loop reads CASSRDLPGLAGGRTYEQYF. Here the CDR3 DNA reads TGTGCCAGCAGCCGGGACCTACCGGGACTAGCGGGAGGAAGGACCTACGAGCAGTACTTC.

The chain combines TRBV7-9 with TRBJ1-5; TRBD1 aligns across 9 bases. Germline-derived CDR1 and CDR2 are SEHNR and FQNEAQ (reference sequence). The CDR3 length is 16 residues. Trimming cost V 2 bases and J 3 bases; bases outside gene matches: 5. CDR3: CASSLLTGGDNQPQHF. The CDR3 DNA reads TGTGCCAGCAGCTTATTGACAGGGGGTGACAATCAGCCCCAGCATTTT.

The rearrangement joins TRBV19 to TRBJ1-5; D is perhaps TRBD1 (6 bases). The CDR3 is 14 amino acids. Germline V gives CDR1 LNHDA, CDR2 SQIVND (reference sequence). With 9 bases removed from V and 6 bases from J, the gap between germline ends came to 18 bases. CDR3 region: CASHTGKLGQPQHF. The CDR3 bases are TGTGCCAGCCATACAGGGAAACTTGGTCAGCCCCAGCATTTT. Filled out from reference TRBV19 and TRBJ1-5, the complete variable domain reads DGGITQSPKYLFRKEGQNVTLSCEQNLNHDAMYWYRQDPGQGLRLIYYSQIVNDFQKGDIAEGYSVSREKKESFPLTVTSAQKNPTAFYLCASHTGKLGQPQHFGDGTRLSIL.

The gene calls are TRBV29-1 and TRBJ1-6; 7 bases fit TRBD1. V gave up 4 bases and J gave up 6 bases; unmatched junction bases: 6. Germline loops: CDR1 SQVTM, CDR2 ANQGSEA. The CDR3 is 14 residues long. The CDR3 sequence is CSVALGTVNSPLHF. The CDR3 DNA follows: TGCAGCGTTGCTCTCGGGACAGTTAATTCACCCCTCCACTTT.

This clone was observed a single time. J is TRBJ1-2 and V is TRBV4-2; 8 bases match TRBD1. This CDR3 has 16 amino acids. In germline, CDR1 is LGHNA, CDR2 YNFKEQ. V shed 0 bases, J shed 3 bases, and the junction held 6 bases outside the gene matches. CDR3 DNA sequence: TGTGCCAGCAGCCAAGATTGGGGACAGGACGACTATGGCTACACCTTC. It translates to CASSQDWGQDDYGYTF.

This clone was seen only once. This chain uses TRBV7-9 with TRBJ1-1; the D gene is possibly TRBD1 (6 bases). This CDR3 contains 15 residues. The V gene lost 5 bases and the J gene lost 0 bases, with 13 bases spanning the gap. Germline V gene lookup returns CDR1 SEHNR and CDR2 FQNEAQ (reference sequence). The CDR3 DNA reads TGTGCCAGCAGCCGGGGGAGGGGGTTGAACACTGAAGCTTTCTTT. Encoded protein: CASSRGRGLNTEAFF.

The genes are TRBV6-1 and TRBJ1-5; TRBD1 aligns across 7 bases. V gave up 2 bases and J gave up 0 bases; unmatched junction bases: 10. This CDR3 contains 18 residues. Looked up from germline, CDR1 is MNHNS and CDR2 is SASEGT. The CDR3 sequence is CASSELLRDSYSNQPQHF. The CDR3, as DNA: TGTGCCAGCAGTGAACTTCTTAGGGACAGTTATAGCAATCAGCCCCAGCATTTT.

The CDR3 reads CASSQEWGGSETGELFF. The DNA for the CDR3 is TGCGCCAGCAGCCAAGAATGGGGTGGGAGCGAAACCGGGGAGCTGTTTTTT. The chain carries TRBV4-3 and TRBJ2-2, with a weak D call TRBD2 (5 bases). Per germline, CDR1 LGHNA and CDR2 YSLEER. Trimming pared 0 bases from V and 5 bases from J, leaving 16 bases between. This CDR3 contains 17 residues.

The CDR3 DNA sequence: TGTGCCAGCAGCCTGAGGGCCGGGGATGAGCAGTTCTTC. Protein: CASSLRAGDEQFF. The V and J genes are TRBV9 and TRBJ2-1; D may be TRBD2 (5 bases). The CDR3 covers 13 residues. CDR1 is SGDLS and CDR2 is YYNGEE in the germline V gene. With 4 bases removed from V and 8 bases from J, the gap between germline ends came to 13 bases.

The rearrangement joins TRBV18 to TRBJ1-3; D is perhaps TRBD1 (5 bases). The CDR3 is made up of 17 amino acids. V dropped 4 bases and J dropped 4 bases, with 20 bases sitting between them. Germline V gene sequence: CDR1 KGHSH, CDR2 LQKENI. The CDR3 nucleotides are TGTGCCAGCTCACTCACTGGGCCCAGCGGGGCCGGAAACACCATATATTTT. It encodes CASSLTGPSGAGNTIYF.

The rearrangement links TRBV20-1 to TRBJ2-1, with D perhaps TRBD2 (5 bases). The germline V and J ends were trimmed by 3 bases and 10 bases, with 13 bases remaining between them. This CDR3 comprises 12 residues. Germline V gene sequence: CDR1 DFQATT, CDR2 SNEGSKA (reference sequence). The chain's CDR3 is CSASRGGGEQFF. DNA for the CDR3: TGCAGTGCTAGTCGCGGCGGCGGGGAGCAGTTCTTC.

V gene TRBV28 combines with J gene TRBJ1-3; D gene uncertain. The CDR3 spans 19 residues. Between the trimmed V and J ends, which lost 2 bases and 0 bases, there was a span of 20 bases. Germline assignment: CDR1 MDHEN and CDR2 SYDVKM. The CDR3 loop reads CASSLGRWRYISSGNTIYF. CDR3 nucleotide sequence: TGTGCCAGCAGTTTAGGTCGATGGAGGTATATAAGCTCTGGAAACACCATATATTTT.

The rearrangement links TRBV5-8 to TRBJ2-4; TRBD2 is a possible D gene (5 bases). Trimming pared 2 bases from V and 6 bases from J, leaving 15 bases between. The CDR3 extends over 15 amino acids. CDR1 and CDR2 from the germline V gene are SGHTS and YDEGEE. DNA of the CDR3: TGTGCCAGCAGCTTAAGAGAGGGCCTGGGAAACATTCAGTACTTC. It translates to CASSLREGLGNIQYF.